The rows below give T cell receptor beta chains drawn from one sample of a study of control samples from healthy donors and cancer patients. Sequencing used immunoSEQ multiplex PCR; TCRdb keeps in-frame clones, though not all of them. The table shows around 180,000 clones, with 94% occurring only once. The specimen sequenced was blood. These receptors all come from a woman between 18 and 29 years old in good health. Each CDR3 is given with its conserved first and last residue. A D gene is named only where the DNA matches it firmly.

J | V | D | DNA | CDR3
TRBJ1-2 | TRBV12-3/TRBV12-4 | NA | TGTGCCAGCAGCAGCGCCTATGGCTACACCTTC | CASSSAYGYTF
TRBJ1-4 | TRBV27 | TRBD1 | TGTGCCAGCAGTTTCTGGACAGGGGGACTTAGTGAAAAACTGTTTTTT | CASSFWTGGLSEKLFF
TRBJ2-5 | TRBV21-1 | NA | TGTGCCAGCAGGGACAGCAAAGAGACCCAGTACTTC | CASRDSKETQYF
TRBJ1-2 | TRBV6-5 | NA | TGTGCCAGCAGTTACGGCCAGGGAGTCGATGGCTACACCTTC | CASSYGQGVDGYTF
TRBJ1-1 | TRBV25-1 | TRBD1 | TGTGCCAGCAGTGAATATTGGGGACAGGATAACACTGAAGCTTTCTTT | CASSEYWGQDNTEAFF
TRBJ2-7 | TRBV5-6 | NA | TGTGCCAGCAGATTAGGTAGGAGCCCCTACGAGCAGTACTTC | CASRLGRSPYEQYF
TRBJ1-2 | TRBV11-2 | NA | TGTGCCAGCAGCTTAGTGCGGGGACTGGCCTATGGCTACACCTTC | CASSLVRGLAYGYTF
TRBJ2-7 | TRBV10-3 | NA | TGTGCCATCCGGCAGGGGGGTGAGTTGGAGCAGTACTTC | CAIRQGGELEQYF
TRBJ1-1 | TRBV28 | TRBD1 | TGTGCCAGCAGTTTAATCCAGGGGGCCGGACTGAACACTGAAGCTTTCTTT | CASSLIQGAGLNTEAFF
TRBJ2-7 | TRBV18 | NA | TGTGCCAGCTCACCCGAGCCGGGACTCCACGAGCAGTACTTC | CASSPEPGLHEQYF
TRBJ1-4 | TRBV10-3 | NA | TGTGCCATCAGTGAGGGTGAAAAACTGTTTTTT | CAISEGEKLFF
TRBJ2-1 | TRBV7-3 | NA | TGTGCCAGCAGCGCCCAAGGGTCTGGAAATGAGCAGTTCTTC | CASSAQGSGNEQFF
TRBJ2-7 | TRBV11-2 | NA | TGTGCCAGCAGCTTAAGAAGGTTGGACGGGCAGTACTTC | CASSLRRLDGQYF